This T cell receptor beta chain was retrieved from a study of T cell repertoires in cytomegalovirus infection. At the level of the study: Public TCR beta signatures indicated both CMV infection and matching HLA type. Study observations and caveats: Carriage of CMV together with the relevant HLA was identifiable through cumulative public TCR beta family frequency. HLA-C-restricted CMV clonotypes gave the most frequent clonotype in two of eight donors.

TCRdb fed the reads into MiXCR, producing one record per CDR3 protein. This sample yields 100,000 to 150,000 distinct CDR3 sequences, of which roughly a quarter are seen a single time; almost 35% belongs to the top ten. The CDR3 covers 16 residues. The germline V and J ends were trimmed by 1 base and 3 bases, with 13 bases remaining between them. Germline-derived CDR1 and CDR2 are MGHRA and YSYEKL. This clonotype was counted many times. Its antigen remains unidentified. The origin of this receptor is a human donor in good health (CMV status not recorded). Some clones in this sample may be carry-over from other donors' samples. The genes are TRBV4-1 and TRBJ2-1, with D possibly TRBD1 on 5 matching bases. Source material: PBMCs, sequenced either directly or after in vitro stimulation (not recorded which). The CDR3 loop is CASSQAGQPIYNEQFF. The CDR3 DNA follows: TGCGCCAGCAGCCAAGCAGGACAACCGATCTACAATGAGCAGTTCTTC.